The sequence of this T cell receptor (beta chain) was determined in a study of cytomegalovirus exposure and HLA in healthy donors. Points from the study as a whole: In a later analysis, V- and J-gene trimming of beta chains associated with a DCLRE1C missense variant, replicated independently. Association with HLA alleles at 0.05 false discovery rate was found for 15,000 to 20,000 TCR beta sequences in a later analysis.

The PCR contained 60 Vbeta and 13 Jbeta primers. Per the original methods: In a later analysis, of 79 million or so unique beta chains, around 9.9 million appeared in at least two donors. Only in-frame clones appear in the TCRdb table, and some are missing; sequencing was by immunoSEQ multiplex PCR. From that table come the V and J calls and clone size; the DNA was used to work out D and trimming. The sample yields about 110,000 clones, approximately 79% seen once. Worth noting for this clone: The antigen is not known.

Healthy bone marrow donors supplied every sample. Trimming removed 3 bases from V and 2 bases from J; junction bases left unmatched: 13. The CDR3 length is 19 residues. Germline V gene sequence: CDR1 MGHRA, CDR2 YSYEKL. The J gene is TRBJ1-5, the V gene TRBV4-1, with 10 bases matching TRBD1. What was sequenced was PBMCs. This clonotype originated in a man aged 25 to 40 in good health and CMV-seropositive. Written as DNA, the CDR3 is TGCGCCAGCAGCCACACTTTAACATCCGGGACAGGGGGCAATCAGCCCCAGCATTTT. It specifies CASSHTLTSGTGGNQPQHF.